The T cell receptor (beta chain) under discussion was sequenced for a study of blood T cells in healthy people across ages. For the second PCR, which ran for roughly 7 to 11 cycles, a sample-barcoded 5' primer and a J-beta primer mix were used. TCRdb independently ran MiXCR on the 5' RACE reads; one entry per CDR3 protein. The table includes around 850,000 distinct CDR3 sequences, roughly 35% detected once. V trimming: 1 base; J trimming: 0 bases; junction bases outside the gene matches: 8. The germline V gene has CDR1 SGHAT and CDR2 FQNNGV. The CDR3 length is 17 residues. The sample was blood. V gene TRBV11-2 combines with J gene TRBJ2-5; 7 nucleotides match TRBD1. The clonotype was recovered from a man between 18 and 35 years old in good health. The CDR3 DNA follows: TGTGCCAGCAGCTTAGTACTGGGACAGCCAAACCAAGAGACCCAGTACTTC. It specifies CASSLVLGQPNQETQYF.